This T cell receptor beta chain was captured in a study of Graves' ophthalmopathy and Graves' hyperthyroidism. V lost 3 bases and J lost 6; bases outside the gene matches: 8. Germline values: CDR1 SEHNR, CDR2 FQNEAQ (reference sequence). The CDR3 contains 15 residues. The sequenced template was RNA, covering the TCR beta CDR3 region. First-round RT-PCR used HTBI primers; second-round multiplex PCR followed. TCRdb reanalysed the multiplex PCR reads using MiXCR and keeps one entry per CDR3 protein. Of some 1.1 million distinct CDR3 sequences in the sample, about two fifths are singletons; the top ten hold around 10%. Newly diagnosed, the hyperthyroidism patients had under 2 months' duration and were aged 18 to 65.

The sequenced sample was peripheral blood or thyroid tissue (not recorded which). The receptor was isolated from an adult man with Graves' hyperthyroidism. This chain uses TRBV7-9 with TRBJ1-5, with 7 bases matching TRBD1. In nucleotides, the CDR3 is TGTGCCAGCAGCTTTGGGACAGTAGGGTTTCAGCCCCAGCATTTT. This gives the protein CASSFGTVGFQPQHF.